This T cell receptor (beta chain) was observed in a study of T cells expressing NK-cell markers. This CDR3 has 15 amino acids. The germline CDR1 and CDR2 sequences are DFQATT and SNEGSKA (reference sequence). It was by 5'RACE template switching with UMIs that TCR beta cDNA was made. TCRdb derives one entry per CDR3 protein from the 5' RACE reads, leaving out DNA. Its table records 150,000 to 200,000 distinct CDR3 sequences. Sequenced material: blood T cells: a sorted CD56 or NKG2C T cell subset, CD4+ or CD8+ T cells, or bulk PBMC T cells (not recorded which). This rearrangement joins TRBV20-1 to TRBJ2-7; TCRdb's D gene call, TRBD1, goes unchecked for lack of DNA. This TCR was recovered from a man aged 18-70 years in good health. Here the CDR3 reads CSAPPGTAPSYEQYF.